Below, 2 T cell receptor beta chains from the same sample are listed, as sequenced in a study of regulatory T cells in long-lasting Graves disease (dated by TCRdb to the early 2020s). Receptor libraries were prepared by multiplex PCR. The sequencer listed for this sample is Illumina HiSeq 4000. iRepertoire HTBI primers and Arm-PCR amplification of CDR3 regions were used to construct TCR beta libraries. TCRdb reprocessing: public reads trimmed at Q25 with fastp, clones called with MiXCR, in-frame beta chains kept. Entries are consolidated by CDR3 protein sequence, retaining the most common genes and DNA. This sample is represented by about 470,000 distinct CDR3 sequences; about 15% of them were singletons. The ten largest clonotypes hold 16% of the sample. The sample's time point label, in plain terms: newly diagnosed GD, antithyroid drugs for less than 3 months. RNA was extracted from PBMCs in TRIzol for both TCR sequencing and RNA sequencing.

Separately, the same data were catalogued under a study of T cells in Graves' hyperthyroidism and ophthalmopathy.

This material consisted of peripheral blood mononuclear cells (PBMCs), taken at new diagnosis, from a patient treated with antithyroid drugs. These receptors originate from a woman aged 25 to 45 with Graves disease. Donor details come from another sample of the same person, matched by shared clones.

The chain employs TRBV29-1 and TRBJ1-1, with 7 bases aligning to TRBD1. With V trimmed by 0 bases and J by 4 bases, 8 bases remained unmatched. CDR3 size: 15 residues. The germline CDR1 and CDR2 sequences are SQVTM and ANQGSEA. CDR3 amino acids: CSVEDRPGGSTEAFF. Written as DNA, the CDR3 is TGCAGCGTTGAAGATCGTCCAGGGGGGTCCACTGAAGCTTTCTTT.

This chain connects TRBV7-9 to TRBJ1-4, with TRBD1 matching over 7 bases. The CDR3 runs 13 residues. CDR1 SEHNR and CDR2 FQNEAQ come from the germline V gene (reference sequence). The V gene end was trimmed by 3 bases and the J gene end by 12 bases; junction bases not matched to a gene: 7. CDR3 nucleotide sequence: TGTGCCAGCAGCTTCCCGACAGGGTCGGAACTGTTTTTT. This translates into CASSFPTGSELFF.